Following are 13 T cell receptor beta chains from one sample sequenced in a study of T cell repertoires in ileal Crohn's disease. Only in-frame clones appear in the TCRdb table, and some are missing; sequencing was by immunoSEQ multiplex PCR. This sample has 4,000 to 5,000 clones; approximately 82% occur once, and the top ten carry 12%. Sequencing input: ileal tissue. These receptors originate from an adult with Crohn's disease.

This clone turned up a few times. This rearrangement joins TRBV2 to TRBJ2-3; 9 nucleotides agree with TRBD1. Germline V gene data show CDR1 as SNHLY and CDR2 as FYNNEI. V was clipped by 7 bases and J by 5 bases; unmatched bases: 10. The CDR3 sequence is 15 residues long. The CDR3 DNA is TGTGCCAGCAACTCCGGGACAGGGTTTAGAGATACGCAGTATTTT. Protein: CASNSGTGFRDTQYF.

This clone was counted a few times. This chain links TRBV5-5 with TRBJ1-2, with 8 nucleotides matching TRBD1. V was pared by 1 base and J by 2 bases, with 1 base of the junction left unmatched. Germline V CDR1 and CDR2: SGHKS, YYEKEE (reference sequence). The CDR3 runs 14 residues. The CDR3 region is CASSLNRGNYGYTF. Here the CDR3 DNA reads TGTGCCAGCAGCTTGAACAGGGGGAACTATGGCTACACCTTC.

J is TRBJ2-2 and V is TRBV25-1; a weak D match, TRBD1 (6 bases). Trimming cost V 6 bases and J 7 bases, with 12 bases left between them. Looked up from germline, CDR1 is MGHDK and CDR2 is SYGVNS. The CDR3 contains 13 residues. CDR3 residues: CASSLQGGGELFF. In DNA, the CDR3 is TGTGCCAGCAGCCTACAGGGTGGCGGGGAGCTGTTTTTT.

J is TRBJ1-2 and V is TRBV4-2; D remains unclear. Trimming removed 0 bases from V and 2 bases from J, with 13 bases in between. Germline CDR1 LGHNA, CDR2 YNFKEQ. The CDR3 length is 16 residues. The CDR3 protein is CASSQEYAGKNYGYTF. CDR3 nucleotides: TGTGCCAGCAGCCAAGAGTATGCGGGAAAGAACTATGGCTACACCTTC.

A few counts support this clone. The chain has TRBV6-5 and TRBJ1-2; 11 bases line up with TRBD1. Germline CDR1 is MNHEY and CDR2 is SVGAGI. Unmatched junction bases numbered 7, after V lost 5 bases and J lost 5 bases. There are 15 residues in the CDR3. The CDR3: CASSARDRGGYGYTF. The CDR3 DNA reads as TGTGCCAGCAGTGCGAGGGACAGGGGGGGATATGGCTACACCTTC.

This chain uses TRBV5-1 with TRBJ2-3, with D tentatively TRBD2 (5 bases). Germline assignment: CDR1 SGHRS and CDR2 YFSETQ. This CDR3 is 16 amino acids long. The V gene lost 0 bases and the J gene lost 0 bases, with 11 bases spanning the gap. CDR3 loop: CASSLVLAPSTDTQYF. CDR3 DNA: TGCGCCAGCAGCTTGGTATTAGCGCCAAGCACAGATACGCAGTATTTT.

This chain joins TRBV6-5 and TRBJ1-5; maybe TRBD1 (5 bases). The V gene lost 2 bases and the J gene lost 2 bases, with 7 bases spanning the gap. The CDR3 is made up of 14 amino acids. The V gene's germline CDR1 is MNHEY and CDR2 SVGAGI. Written as DNA, the CDR3 is TGTGCCAGCAGTTACAGGGGTGGCAATCAGCCCCAGCATTTT. Translated: CASSYRGGNQPQHF.

This clone was detected only a few times. V usage is TRBV29-1 and J usage is TRBJ1-1, with 7 bases identical to TRBD1. Germline trimming cut 5 bases from V and 5 bases from J; bases unmatched to any gene: 11. In germline, CDR1 is SQVTM, CDR2 ANQGSEA. CDR3 length: 14 amino acids. CDR3 nucleotide sequence: TGCAGCGTTCTCGGCATGGGACAGCTTACTGAAGCTTTCTTT. Its protein is CSVLGMGQLTEAFF. The entire variable domain, with the rest obtained from reference TRBV29-1 and TRBJ1-1, is as follows: SAVISQKPSRDICQRGTSLTIQCQVDSQVTMMFWYRQQPGQSLTLIATANQGSEATYESGFVIDKFPISRPNLTFSTLTVSNMSPEDSSIYLCSVLGMGQLTEAFFGQGTRLTVV.

V usage is TRBV2 and J usage is TRBJ2-5; TRBD2 matches at 9 bases. The junction had 9 bases not matched to a gene; V was cut back by 0 bases and J by 7 bases. The CDR3 is 16 amino acids. Germline V gene sequence: CDR1 SNHLY, CDR2 FYNNEI. As DNA, the CDR3 is TGTGCCAGCAGTGAAGCGCCTAGCGGGGCCCGGGGGACCCAGTACTTC. The encoded protein is CASSEAPSGARGTQYF. The variable domain in full, with the rest retrieved from reference TRBV2 and TRBJ2-5, is EPEVTQTPSHQVTQMGQEVILRCVPISNHLYFYWYRQILGQKVEFLVSFYNNEISEKSEIFDDQFSVERPDGSNFTLKIRSTKLEDSAMYFCASSEAPSGARGTQYFGPGTRLLVL.

The chain has TRBV30 and TRBJ1-2, with D perhaps TRBD1 (5 bases). V lost 2 bases and J 6 bases, leaving 13 bases between the germline ends. The CDR3 extends over 13 amino acids. Germline CDR1 is GTSNPN and CDR2 is SVGIG (reference sequence). The CDR3: CAWSRAGRNGYTF. The CDR3 DNA reads as TGTGCCTGGAGTAGGGCGGGGCGCAATGGCTACACCTTC.

This chain joins TRBV6-6 and TRBJ2-1; 8 bases align to TRBD1. This CDR3 comprises 13 residues. After removal of 7 bases from V and 5 bases from J, the junction contained 4 bases not matched to a gene. The V gene's germline CDR1 is MNHNY and CDR2 SVGAGI (reference sequence). CDR3 region: CASTSTGDNEQFF. The CDR3, as DNA: TGTGCCAGCACCTCGACAGGGGACAATGAGCAGTTCTTC.

The chain couples TRBV28 to TRBJ1-2; D may be TRBD1 (5 bases). V was clipped by 5 bases and J by 7 bases, with 17 bases between them. CDR1 is MDHEN, CDR2 SYDVKM, per germline. The CDR3 runs 14 residues. CDR3 coding DNA: TGTGCCAGCAGTCCAAATCCCGGGGGTCGTGGCTACACCTTC. This sequence encodes CASSPNPGGRGYTF.

The chain recombines TRBV11-3 with TRBJ2-1; D not resolved. The CDR3 length is 9 residues. Trimming took 8 bases from V and 7 from J, leaving 3 bases between them. Germline-derived CDR1 and CDR2 are SGHNT and YENEEA. DNA for the CDR3: TGTGCCAGCCGTAATGAGCAGTTCTTC. It specifies CASRNEQFF.